Each of the 6 T cell receptor beta chains below was sequenced from the same sample in a study of T cells after yellow fever vaccination. TCRdb itself ran the 5' RACE reads through MiXCR, one entry per CDR3 protein. The sample holds 240,000 or so distinct CDR3 sequences, less than 8.5% seen once. Material: CD4+ T cells sorted from PBMCs, obtained 15 days after the yellow fever booster vaccination. The origin of the receptors is a man between 25 and 39 years old who received the YFV17D yellow fever vaccine.

This clonotype was recorded at least ten times. The chain is built from TRBV25-1 and TRBJ2-5; TRBD2 matches 13 bases. After removal of 1 base from V and 7 bases from J, the junction contained 6 bases not matched to a gene. The CDR3 spans 16 residues. Germline assignment: CDR1 MGHDK and CDR2 SYGVNS. The CDR3 loop is CASSEWTSGSQLTQYF. The CDR3 DNA sequence: TGTGCCAGCAGTGAATGGACTAGCGGGAGTCAATTGACCCAGTACTTC.

The J gene is TRBJ2-7, the V gene TRBV5-1; 10 nucleotides agree with TRBD1. V lost 0 bases to trimming and J lost 2 bases; unmatched junction nucleotides: 8. The CDR3 contains 17 residues. Germline lookup yields CDR1 SGHRS and CDR2 YFSETQ. For the CDR3, the DNA is TGCGCCAGCAGCTTGGCCACTCGGGACAGGGGAGCCTACGAGCAGTACTTC. Its protein product is CASSLATRDRGAYEQYF.

The rearrangement joins TRBV12-3 or TRBV12-4 to TRBJ1-4; D is perhaps TRBD1 (6 bases). The V gene lost 3 bases and the J gene lost 7 bases, with 9 bases spanning the gap. This CDR3 has 13 residues. CDR3 in amino acids: CASSLGAVEKLFF. CDR3 nucleotides: TGTGCCAGCAGTTTGGGGGCTGTTGAAAAACTGTTTTTT.

In its sample, this clonotype was seen many times. The CDR3 nucleotides are TGTGCCAGCAGCTTGAAATTAGGGCAAGAGACCCAGTACTTC. Translation: CASSLKLGQETQYF. The gene calls are TRBV5-4 and TRBJ2-5; no reliable D call. Germline V lookup: CDR1 SGHNT, CDR2 YYREEE (reference sequence). The length of the CDR3 is 14 residues. Between the trimmed V and J ends, which lost 1 base and 2 bases, there was a span of 9 bases. The full variable domain, rest sourced from reference TRBV5-4 and TRBJ2-5, is ETGVTQSPTHLIKTRGQQVTLRCSSQSGHNTVSWYQQALGQGPQFIFQYYREEENGRGNFPPRFSGLQFPNYSSELNVNALELDDSALYLCASSLKLGQETQYFGPGTRLLVL.

For this clonotype: Compared with germline, one end of the junction differs, possibly owing to a read error. The chain is built from TRBV27 and TRBJ2-2; D gene unclear. This CDR3 comprises 15 residues. Germline CDR1 MNHEY, CDR2 SMNVEV (reference sequence). The CDR3 region is CASSFFITNPGELFF. The CDR3 nucleotides read TGTGCCAGCAGTTTTTTTATTACGAACCCCGGGGAGCTGTTTTTT.

The chain has TRBV20-1 and TRBJ2-5; 10 bases agree with TRBD2. The J segment lost 4 bases and the V segment lost 3 bases, leaving 14 bases of the junction unmatched. CDR1 and CDR2 from the germline V gene are DFQATT and SNEGSKA (reference sequence). The CDR3 has 17 residues. As DNA, the CDR3 is TGCAGTGCTAGGCGGACTAGCGGCCTTCTCAGCGGAGAGACCCAGTACTTC. Translation: CSARRTSGLLSGETQYF.